This T cell receptor beta chain was captured in a study of T cells after yellow fever vaccination. A single record per CDR3 protein comes from TCRdb applying MiXCR to the 5' RACE reads. The data hold about 340,000 distinct CDR3 sequences, with approximately 12% observed a single time. Whole-study findings and limits: Most primary-vaccination clones reappeared after the booster (about 95% CD4, 85% to 90% CD8).

CDR3 size: 15 residues. Germline V gives CDR1 SGHDT, CDR2 YYEEEE. The J segment lost 5 bases and the V segment lost 5 bases, leaving 8 bases of the junction unmatched. This clonotype was observed a handful of times. The antigen is not known. Sequencing used CD4+ T cells sorted from PBMCs, obtained 15 days after the yellow fever booster vaccination. The chain couples TRBV5-6 to TRBJ2-5; 11 bases line up with TRBD1. The clonotype comes from a man aged 18 to 35 who received the YFV17D yellow fever vaccine. In DNA form, the CDR3 reads TGTGCCAGCAGTCTAACCGGGACAGGGGGGGAGACCCAGTACTTC. This codes for CASSLTGTGGETQYF.